One and the same sample provided the 13 T cell receptor beta chains below, sequenced in a study of blood T cell repertoires in COVID-19. Sequencing was performed with immunoSEQ multiplex PCR; in TCRdb, only in-frame clones are kept and a portion is missing. The table includes 110,000 to 150,000 clones, roughly three quarters detected once. The sample taken for sequencing was peripheral blood. The receptors stem from a man in his 60s with acute or convalescent COVID-19.

The V call is TRBV27, the J call TRBJ2-3, with 9 bases lining up with TRBD2. The CDR3 loop spans 16 amino acids. V was clipped by 9 bases and J by 1 base; unmatched bases: 11. In germline, CDR1 is MNHEY, CDR2 SMNVEV (reference sequence). The CDR3 here is CASSNAAGGGTDTQYF. The CDR3 region has the DNA TGTGCCAGTTCCAATGCGGCGGGAGGGGGCACAGATACGCAGTATTTT.

The chain carries TRBV7-2 and TRBJ1-6, with a tentative D call TRBD1 (5 bases). Germline V gene data show CDR1 as SGHTA and CDR2 as FQGNSA. This CDR3 region has 12 residues. V lost 4 bases and J 11 bases, leaving 9 bases between the germline ends. The CDR3 nucleotides are TGTGCCAGCAGCTCTGGACATCCACCCCTCCACTTT. As protein: CASSSGHPPLHF.

This clone has more than one count but fewer than ten. The chain uses TRBV5-1 and TRBJ1-5; tentative D call: TRBD1 (5 bases). The CDR3 runs to 15 residues. CDR1 is SGHRS, CDR2 YFSETQ, per germline. The germline V and J ends were trimmed by 0 bases and 5 bases, with 12 bases remaining between them. The CDR3 nucleotides read TGCGCCAGCAGCTTGGAAGGCAGGGAGGATCAGCCCCAGCATTTT. It is translated as CASSLEGREDQPQHF.

This clone was picked up a small number of times. This rearrangement joins TRBV3-1 (or the pseudogene TRBV3-2) to TRBJ2-7; TRBD2 matches at 8 bases. V shed 0 bases and J 2 bases; nucleotides not matched to a gene: 6. CDR1 is LGHDT and CDR2 is YNNKEL in the germline V gene (reference sequence). The CDR3 has 16 residues. For the CDR3, the DNA is TGTGCCAGCAGCCAAGAATTGTGGGGACTAGCCTACGAGCAGTACTTC. It specifies CASSQELWGLAYEQYF.

The chain combines TRBV4-2 with TRBJ2-1, with TRBD2 matching over 7 bases. Germline CDR1 LGHNA, CDR2 YNFKEQ. Unmatched junction bases numbered 4, after V lost 2 bases and J lost 6 bases. CDR3 length equals 14 residues. The CDR3, as DNA: TGTGCCAGCAGCCAAATTGGCGGGAGCAATGAGCAGTTCTTC. This encodes CASSQIGGSNEQFF.

J is TRBJ2-7 and V is TRBV18; 10 bases are a match to TRBD1. This CDR3 has 15 amino acids. V was pared by 6 bases and J by 2 bases, with 7 bases of the junction left unmatched. Germline V gives CDR1 KGHSH, CDR2 LQKENI. CDR3 in amino acids: CASSVLGTGAYEQYF. The CDR3, as DNA: TGTGCCAGCTCCGTACTAGGGACAGGGGCCTACGAGCAGTACTTC.

The rearrangement joins TRBV7-9 to TRBJ2-7, with 12 bases identical to TRBD2. Unmatched junction bases numbered 8, after V lost 7 bases and J lost 7 bases. Germline loops: CDR1 SEHNR, CDR2 FQNEAQ (reference sequence). The CDR3 has 14 amino acids. The CDR3 protein is CASTLTSGSWEQYF. The CDR3 DNA reads as TGTGCCAGCACCTTGACTAGCGGGAGTTGGGAGCAGTACTTC.

The rearrangement links TRBV6-1 to TRBJ2-5; 9 positions match TRBD1. Unmatched junction bases numbered 4, after V lost 4 bases and J lost 1 base. This CDR3 is 15 amino acids long. Germline V gives CDR1 MNHNS, CDR2 SASEGT. The CDR3 nucleotides read TGTGCCAGCAGTGCCAAGACAGGGGGCCAAGAGACCCAGTACTTC. Its protein is CASSAKTGGQETQYF.

The V gene is TRBV20-1, the J gene TRBJ2-5; 9 bases fit TRBD2. The J segment lost 5 bases and the V segment lost 3 bases, leaving 7 bases of the junction unmatched. Germline V CDR1 and CDR2: DFQATT, SNEGSKA (reference sequence). The CDR3 contains 14 residues. CDR3 bases: TGCAGTGCTAGTTCCGCGGGAGGGCCGGAGACCCAGTACTTC. As protein: CSASSAGGPETQYF.

On this clone: The same CDR3 is also encoded by other DNA sequences in this sample. The chain combines TRBV27 with TRBJ2-3; 7 positions match TRBD2. This CDR3 region has 14 residues. The V gene end was trimmed by 8 bases and the J gene end by 0 bases; junction bases not matched to a gene: 5. Germline V CDR1 and CDR2: MNHEY, SMNVEV (reference sequence). CDR3 sequence reads: CASRPSGSTDTQYF. The CDR3 coding sequence is TGTGCCAGCCGTCCTAGCGGAAGCACAGATACGCAGTATTTT.

The genes are TRBV28 and TRBJ2-4; possibly TRBD2 for D (6 bases). CDR1 MDHEN and CDR2 SYDVKM come from the germline V gene. CDR3 length equals 16 residues. V was clipped by 7 bases and J by 0 bases, with 16 bases between them. CDR3 nucleotide sequence: TGTGCCAGCAAGAGGTTGGGGGACTTAGCCAAAAACATTCAGTACTTC. Protein: CASKRLGDLAKNIQYF.

V usage is TRBV15 and J usage is TRBJ2-7; tentatively, D is TRBD1 (5 bases). The CDR3 sequence is 14 residues long. V gave up 1 base and J gave up 3 bases, with 10 bases separating them. Germline V gives CDR1 LNHNV, CDR2 YYDKDF (reference sequence). The CDR3 DNA reads TGTGCCACCAGCAGAGCCAGGGTCAACTACGAGCAGTACTTC. This codes for CATSRARVNYEQYF.

This clone was seen only a few times. V is TRBV6-5 and J is TRBJ2-2; 8 bases map to TRBD2. The CDR3 sequence is 14 residues long. V lost 6 bases and J lost 0; bases outside the gene matches: 0. Germline V gene data show CDR1 as MNHEY and CDR2 as SVGAGI. The CDR3 nucleotides are TGTGCCAGCAGGGGACTAGCGAACACCGGGGAGCTGTTTTTT. Translated: CASRGLANTGELFF.